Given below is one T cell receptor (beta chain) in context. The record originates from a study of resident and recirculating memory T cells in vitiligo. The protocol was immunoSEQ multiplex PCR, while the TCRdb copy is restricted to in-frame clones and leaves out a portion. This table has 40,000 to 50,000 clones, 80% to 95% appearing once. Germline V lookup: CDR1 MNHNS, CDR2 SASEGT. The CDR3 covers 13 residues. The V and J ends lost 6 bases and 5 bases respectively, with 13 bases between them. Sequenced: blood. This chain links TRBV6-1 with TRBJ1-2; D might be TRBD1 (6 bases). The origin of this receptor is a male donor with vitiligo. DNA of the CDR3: TGTGCCAGCAGGGGGGGGGCCGGGTATGGCTACACCTTC. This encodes CASRGGAGYGYTF.